This T cell receptor beta chain was documented in a study of T cells in Graves' hyperthyroidism and ophthalmopathy. Background on the study: Staff took peripheral blood when the initial diagnosis was made, before any treatment began.

Stable disease denoted Graves' hyperthyroidism without ophthalmopathy progression within 18 months. This clonotype was picked up many times. Antigen specificity is unknown. This CDR3 has 19 residues. Trimming shortened V by 0 bases and J by 0 bases, and 18 bases separated the two germline ends. Germline-derived CDR1 and CDR2 are LGHNT and FRNRAP. Whole-study results and caveats: Blood also showed most of the thyroid clonotypes that were expanded above 0.001.

TCR beta CDR3 sequences were amplified from RNA transcripts. In the first-round RT-PCR of the TCR CDR3, the HTBI primer set was used. TCRdb redid the calling of the multiplex PCR reads with MiXCR, one entry per CDR3 protein. The sample includes 700,000 or so distinct CDR3 sequences, 15% to 20% seen only once; the top ten take roughly 8%. This clonotype originated in a man aged 18 to 30 with Graves' hyperthyroidism. V is TRBV12-5 and J is TRBJ2-1; possibly TRBD1 or TRBD2 for D (6 bases each). The sample consisted of blood. The CDR3 sequence: CASGLVLWGATHSYNEQFF. Written as DNA, the CDR3 is TGTGCTAGTGGTTTGGTACTTTGGGGGGCCACACACTCCTACAATGAGCAGTTCTTC.